The 25 T cell receptor beta chains presented below share a single source sample, sequenced in a study of blood T cell repertoires in COVID-19. Method: immunoSEQ multiplex PCR; TCRdb's copy keeps in-frame clones and lacks some. This sample has around 240,000 clones; 80% to 90% occur once, and the top ten carry approximately 2%. Sequenced input: PBMCs or T cells enriched from blood (not recorded which). The receptors originated from a woman aged 45-59 years who had recovered from COVID-19.

The chain has TRBV14 and TRBJ2-7; perhaps TRBD1 as D (5 bases). The CDR3 is 14 residues long. CDR1 and CDR2 (germline): SGHDN, FVKESK. V shed 4 bases and J shed 4 bases, with 14 bases lying between them. The CDR3 region has the DNA TGTGCCAGCAGCCCCCTGACAGTCTCGTACGAGCAGTACTTC. Amino acids: CASSPLTVSYEQYF.

The rearrangement joins TRBV27 to TRBJ2-2, with TRBD2 as a possible D gene (6 bases). CDR3 length equals 17 residues. The germline V gene has CDR1 MNHEY and CDR2 SMNVEV (reference sequence). The germline V and J ends were trimmed by 6 bases and 2 bases, with 19 bases remaining between them. The CDR3 sequence: CASREKGPGGNTGELFF. The CDR3 DNA sequence: TGTGCCAGCAGAGAGAAAGGGCCCGGGGGTAACACCGGGGAGCTGTTTTTT.

This chain joins TRBV5-1 and TRBJ2-3, with TRBD2 identical over 10 bases. This CDR3 region has 17 residues. V dropped 2 bases and J dropped 7; count of bases not matched to a gene: 13. Germline CDR1 reads SGHRS; CDR2 reads YFSETQ. The CDR3 sequence: CASSFYPSSGRLYTQYF. The CDR3 nucleotides are TGCGCCAGCAGCTTTTATCCCTCTAGCGGGAGACTATATACGCAGTATTTT.

The chain has TRBV28 and TRBJ2-3; a possible D gene is TRBD1 (6 bases). There are 15 residues in the CDR3. Trimming left V 3 bases short and J 4 bases short, with 14 bases between. The germline CDR1 and CDR2 sequences are MDHEN and SYDVKM. CDR3 bases: TGTGCCAGCAGTTTGGGACAAGTAAATTCAGATACGCAGTATTTT. Translation: CASSLGQVNSDTQYF.

This clone appeared a single time. This rearrangement joins TRBV9 to TRBJ2-5, with D possibly being TRBD2 (6 bases). CDR1 and CDR2 from the germline V gene are SGDLS and YYNGEE. The CDR3 loop spans 13 amino acids. The ends were cut back, 4 bases at V and 3 bases at J, with 10 bases in the middle. DNA of the CDR3: TGTGCCAGCAGCCTTAGCGGTAAAGAGACCCAGTACTTC. Its translation is CASSLSGKETQYF.

V is TRBV5-5 and J is TRBJ2-1; D is ambiguous. Trimming took off 0 bases at V and 4 bases at J, with 14 bases between the two ends. This CDR3 is 16 amino acids long. Germline CDR1 reads SGHKS; CDR2 reads YYEKEE (reference sequence). CDR3 DNA sequence: TGTGCCAGCAGCTTGGCTTTACTAACCTCTTACAATGAGCAGTTCTTC. Protein product: CASSLALLTSYNEQFF.

This clone came up once. This chain connects TRBV15 to TRBJ2-5; no clear D gene. Per the germline V gene, CDR1 is LNHNV and CDR2 is YYDKDF (reference sequence). CDR3 length: 15 amino acids. With 1 base removed from V and 1 base from J, the gap between germline ends came to 10 bases. The CDR3 DNA reads TGTGCCACCAGCAGAGGAGGCTCGTTCCAAGAGACCCAGTACTTC. It translates to CATSRGGSFQETQYF. Full variable domain (rest looked up from reference TRBV15 and TRBJ2-5): DAMVIQNPRYQVTQFGKPVTLSCSQTLNHNVMYWYQQKSSQAPKLLFHYYDKDFNNEADTPDNFQSRRPNTSFCFLDIRSPGLGDTAMYLCATSRGGSFQETQYFGPGTRLLVL.

This clone was recorded once. The chain joins TRBV27 to TRBJ1-2, with TRBD1 matching 7 bases. The J segment lost 7 bases and the V segment lost 8 bases, leaving 16 bases of the junction unmatched. Looked up from germline, CDR1 is MNHEY and CDR2 is SMNVEV (reference sequence). The CDR3 extends over 15 amino acids. The CDR3 sequence is CASGHRDSSPGGYTF. The DNA of the CDR3 is TGTGCCAGCGGACATCGGGACAGCTCCCCGGGTGGCTACACCTTC.

The CDR3 nucleotides are TGTGCCACCAGCAGGGGACCGGGGGGGCTATTGGGGAACACTGAAGCTTTCTTT. This gives the protein CATSRGPGGLLGNTEAFF. The chain employs TRBV15 and TRBJ1-1; D perhaps matches TRBD1 (6 bases). The V and J ends lost 3 bases and 1 base respectively, with 21 bases between them. Germline V gene sequence: CDR1 LNHNV, CDR2 YYDKDF (reference sequence). The CDR3 contains 18 residues.

The chain carries TRBV10-3 and TRBJ1-6; 7 nucleotides line up with TRBD1. Unmatched junction bases numbered 5, after V lost 0 bases and J lost 0 bases. The CDR3 is 18 amino acids. Germline V gene lookup returns CDR1 ENHRY and CDR2 SYGVKD. As DNA, the CDR3 is TGTGCCATCAGTGAGTCGACAGGGAGAATCTCCTATAATTCACCCCTCCACTTT. This sequence encodes CAISESTGRISYNSPLHF.

Details on this clone: Other nucleotide sequences in the sample specify the same CDR3. This rearrangement joins TRBV27 to TRBJ2-7, with D possibly being TRBD1 (6 bases). This CDR3 spans 13 amino acids. Trimming stripped 3 bases from V and 4 bases from J, with 10 bases between. Germline CDR1 and CDR2: MNHEY and SMNVEV (reference sequence). Written as DNA, the CDR3 is TGTGCCAGCAGTTTCAGGGGCACTTACGAGCAGTACTTC. Residues: CASSFRGTYEQYF.

This chain connects TRBV28 to TRBJ2-7; D not certain. The germline CDR1 and CDR2 sequences are MDHEN and SYDVKM. Trimming removed 5 bases at V and 4 bases at J, with 12 bases between. The CDR3 has 13 amino acids. The CDR3 protein is CASSPPQVYEQYF. The CDR3 DNA is TGTGCCAGCAGTCCCCCCCAGGTTTACGAGCAGTACTTC.

This chain uses TRBV5-1 with TRBJ2-1; D perhaps matches TRBD1 (5 bases). Germline values: CDR1 SGHRS, CDR2 YFSETQ. This CDR3 spans 14 amino acids. The V gene lost 0 bases and the J gene lost 8 bases, with 12 bases spanning the gap. This CDR3 is CASSLAVREDEQFF. As DNA, the CDR3 is TGCGCCAGCAGCTTGGCCGTCAGGGAAGATGAGCAGTTCTTC.

The chain carries TRBV5-6 and TRBJ1-4; a weak D match, TRBD1 (6 bases). Germline V lookup: CDR1 SGHDT, CDR2 YYEEEE. CDR3 length: 18 amino acids. Trimming took 0 bases from V and 0 from J, leaving 15 bases between them. Written as DNA, the CDR3 is TGTGCCAGCAGCTTGGTGGGCAGGGGCCGCTCAACTAATGAAAAACTGTTTTTT. Encoded protein: CASSLVGRGRSTNEKLFF.

The DNA for the CDR3 is TGTGCCACCAGTGACCGCGGACAGGGAACAGATACGCAGTATTTT. Protein sequence: CATSDRGQGTDTQYF. This sequence joins TRBV24-1 and TRBJ2-3; 8 bases line up with TRBD1. J gave up 3 bases and V 4 bases, and 5 bases lay outside the gene matches. Germline loops: CDR1 KGHDR, CDR2 SFDVKD. This CDR3 comprises 15 residues.

J is TRBJ2-3 and V is TRBV7-2; D remains ambiguous. Looked up from germline, CDR1 is SGHTA and CDR2 is FQGNSA. V dropped 1 base and J dropped 8 bases, with 7 bases sitting between them. The CDR3 totals 12 residues. CDR3: CASSLERGTQYF. The CDR3 nucleotides read TGTGCCAGCAGCTTAGAACGAGGTACGCAGTATTTT.

The V and J genes are TRBV7-2 and TRBJ2-1, with D possibly matching TRBD1 (6 bases). The CDR3 loop spans 13 amino acids. V lost 3 bases and J lost 6, with 9 bases in between. Germline assignment: CDR1 SGHTA and CDR2 FQGNSA. CDR3 residues: CASSFFRGNEQFF. The CDR3 nucleotides read TGTGCCAGCAGCTTCTTCAGGGGCAATGAGCAGTTCTTC.

V and J are TRBV27 and TRBJ1-6, with 8 bases fitting TRBD1. Germline assignment: CDR1 MNHEY and CDR2 SMNVEV (reference sequence). This CDR3 comprises 15 residues. Trimming took 7 bases from V and 5 from J; bases not matched to a gene: 7. CDR3: CASNRDRTNNSPLHF. For the CDR3, the DNA is TGTGCCAGCAACAGGGACAGGACAAATAATTCACCCCTCCACTTT.

The genes are TRBV10-3 and TRBJ2-4, with 7 bases matching TRBD1. V dropped 4 bases and J dropped 0; count of bases not matched to a gene: 3. CDR1 is ENHRY, CDR2 SYGVKD, per germline. This CDR3 comprises 15 residues. This CDR3 reads CAISGGGAAKNIQYF. CDR3 DNA: TGTGCCATCAGTGGAGGGGGCGCAGCCAAAAACATTCAGTACTTC.

This chain uses TRBV28 with TRBJ2-3; D is undetermined. Trimming cost V 6 bases and J 4 bases, with 17 bases left between them. This CDR3 spans 15 amino acids. Germline CDR1 reads MDHEN; CDR2 reads SYDVKM. The CDR3 bases are TGTGCCAGCAGGTATACCCCCCGTCGCGCAGATACGCAGTATTTT. Its protein product is CASRYTPRRADTQYF.

This chain joins TRBV4-2 and TRBJ1-1; a weak D match, TRBD1 (5 bases). The V and J ends lost 0 bases and 5 bases respectively, with 10 bases between them. CDR3 length: 14 residues. Germline V CDR1 and CDR2: LGHNA, YNFKEQ. This chain's CDR3 is CASSQDAGITEAFF. The CDR3, as DNA: TGTGCCAGCAGCCAAGATGCAGGGATAACTGAAGCTTTCTTT.

Written as DNA, the CDR3 is TGTGCCAGCAGCTTAGCACTAGCGGGAGGGCACAATGAGCAGTTCTTC. It yields the protein CASSLALAGGHNEQFF. The genes are TRBV7-2 and TRBJ2-1, with 13 bases that match TRBD2. V was clipped by 0 bases and J by 5 bases; unmatched bases: 1. Germline CDR1 reads SGHTA; CDR2 reads FQGNSA. CDR3 length: 16 residues.

The CDR3 DNA reads as TGTGCCAGCAGCCCCCGACCGACAGAATCGTACGAGCAGTACTTC. Amino acid sequence: CASSPRPTESYEQYF. This chain uses TRBV6-5 with TRBJ2-7; possible D gene TRBD1, 5 bases. Deletions cut 6 bases from V and 4 bases from J, with 19 bases between. The CDR3 is 15 amino acids. Germline CDR1 is MNHEY and CDR2 is SVGAGI.

This chain links TRBV19 with TRBJ2-1; D is perhaps TRBD2 (6 bases). Germline CDR1 LNHDA, CDR2 SQIVND (reference sequence). Trimming removed 7 bases from V and 2 bases from J, with 15 bases in between. This CDR3 has 15 residues. CDR3: CASTAWGEPYNEQFF. As DNA, the CDR3 is TGTGCCAGTACCGCATGGGGGGAACCCTACAATGAGCAGTTCTTC.

The chain's CDR3 is CASSFSIAGGTDTQYF. The CDR3 nucleotides read TGTGCCAGCAGTTTCTCCATAGCGGGAGGGACAGATACGCAGTATTTT. The chain couples TRBV28 to TRBJ2-3, with TRBD2 matching over 11 bases. The CDR3 length is 16 residues. Germline lookup yields CDR1 MDHEN and CDR2 SYDVKM. With 3 bases clipped from V and 3 bases from J, the junction kept 5 bases outside the gene matches.